The 9 T cell receptor beta chains below were found in one sample sequenced in a study of tumor-infiltrating lymphocytes in primary liver carcinoma (dated by TCRdb to the late 2010s). Instrument on record: Illumina HiSeq 2500. Using a constant-region primer and ProtoScript II reverse transcriptase, TCRbeta-specific cDNA was reverse-transcribed from roughly 500 ng total RNA. TCRbeta libraries were built with three nested multiplex PCR rounds, a slightly modified ARM-PCR procedure. Each of the first two PCR rounds ran for approximately 10 cycles and used multiplex TRBV1-TRBV30 forward primers together with a Cbeta reverse primer. TCRdb redid the processing of the public reads, applying fastp at Q25 and MiXCR, and retained in-frame beta chains. When rows share a CDR3 protein, they turn into one entry using the most common DNA and genes. The sample table shows 320,000 or so distinct CDR3 sequences, and 50% to 70% are seen once. The top ten hold more than 8.5% of the sample.

RNA from unsorted whole blood was extracted with TRIzol reagent, and germline DNA was obtained with the DNeasy Blood & Tissue kit. Sequenced: peripheral blood. The source is a man between 40 and 49 years old with primary liver carcinoma and hepatitis B virus infection.

Of note for this clonotype: One base away lies a much larger clone, so this may be a sequencing read error. This rearrangement joins TRBV5-4 to TRBJ2-1, with D unresolved. Germline V gene data show CDR1 as SGHNT and CDR2 as YYREEE (reference sequence). The CDR3 has 15 residues. Here the CDR3 reads CASSSGPSSYNELFF. CDR3 bases: TGTGCCAGCAGCTCGGGTCCCAGCTCCTACAATGAGCTGTTCTTC.

This rearrangement joins TRBV11-2 to TRBJ2-7; a possible D gene is TRBD2 (5 bases). CDR3 length equals 12 residues. Germline lookup yields CDR1 SGHAT and CDR2 FQNNGV. V was clipped by 5 bases and J by 5 bases, with 10 bases between them. In nucleotides, the CDR3 is TGTGCCAGCAGCCACACTAGACACGAGCAGTACTTC. Residues: CASSHTRHEQYF.

To note about this clonotype: This may arise from a read error, as a much more abundant clone is one base away. The chain links TRBV12-3 or TRBV12-4 to TRBJ2-3, with 8 bases identical to TRBD2. This CDR3 comprises 14 residues. With V trimmed by 5 bases and J by 8 bases, 9 bases remained unmatched. The CDR3 loop reads CASSLSGVLVTQYF. CDR3 coding DNA: TGTGCCAGCAGTCTTAGCGGGGTCTTGGTTACGCAGTATTTT.

The chain couples TRBV28 to TRBJ2-3, with 7 nucleotides matching TRBD2. Per the germline V gene, CDR1 is MDHEN and CDR2 is SYDVKM. The length of the CDR3 is 15 residues. Germline trimming cut 2 bases from V and 4 bases from J; bases unmatched to any gene: 6. Here the CDR3 reads CASSLGSGAPDTQYF. For the CDR3, the DNA is TGTGCCAGCAGTTTAGGAAGCGGGGCCCCAGATACGCAGTATTTT.

The sample holds a few counts of this clonotype. J is TRBJ2-5 and V is TRBV5-6, with 7 bases matching TRBD2. Germline CDR1 reads SGHDT; CDR2 reads YYEEEE. Trimming cost V 4 bases and J 4 bases; bases outside gene matches: 13. This CDR3 contains 16 residues. The CDR3 nucleotides are TGTGCCAGCAGCATAAGCGGGACCTCCGGCAGAGAGACCCAGTACTTC. As protein: CASSISGTSGRETQYF.

The chain joins TRBV14 to TRBJ1-6; 9 nucleotides line up with TRBD1. J was trimmed by 9 bases and V by 4 bases; bases with no gene match: 7. Looked up from germline, CDR1 is SGHDN and CDR2 is FVKESK. The CDR3 has 15 amino acids. The CDR3 coding sequence is TGTGCCAGCAGCCGAAATGGACAGGGGCGTTCACCCCTCCACTTT. As protein: CASSRNGQGRSPLHF.

The V and J genes are TRBV28 and TRBJ1-2; tentatively, D is TRBD1 (5 bases). With 5 bases removed from V and 8 bases from J, the gap between germline ends came to 21 bases. CDR3 length: 15 residues. Per germline, CDR1 MDHEN and CDR2 SYDVKM. The CDR3, as DNA: TGTGCCAGCAGTAACACAGGAGTTGGGGCGTACGGCTACACCTTC. It is translated as CASSNTGVGAYGYTF.

This chain links TRBV7-9 with TRBJ1-1; 7 bases agree with TRBD1. The CDR3 has 12 amino acids. V dropped 5 bases and J dropped 6; count of bases not matched to a gene: 3. Germline V gene lookup returns CDR1 SEHNR and CDR2 FQNEAQ (reference sequence). Here the CDR3 reads CASSQGEAEAFF. In DNA, the CDR3 is TGTGCCAGCAGCCAGGGGGAAGCTGAAGCTTTCTTT.

The chain combines TRBV9 with TRBJ2-3; 7 bases match TRBD1. Unmatched junction bases numbered 4, after V lost 0 bases and J lost 6 bases. The CDR3 extends over 14 amino acids. Germline CDR1 and CDR2: SGDLS and YYNGEE. CDR3 sequence (DNA): TGTGCCAGCAGCGTAGGCTCCAGGGGGGATACGCAGTATTTT. It encodes CASSVGSRGDTQYF.